The 26 T cell receptor beta chains reported below all come from one sample, sequenced in a study of control samples from healthy donors and cancer patients. TCRdb keeps only in-frame clones here, not all; method: immunoSEQ multiplex PCR. This sample has about 80,000 clones, with over 85% found just once. The sample was blood. These receptors all stem from a man over 45 in good health.

V usage is TRBV19 and J usage is TRBJ1-1, with no clear D. The CDR3 extends over 12 amino acids. Germline values: CDR1 LNHDA, CDR2 SQIVND (reference sequence). The ends were cut back, 3 bases at V and 5 bases at J, with 7 bases in the middle. Written as DNA, the CDR3 is TGTGCCAGTAGTATTGGGAGGACTGAAGCTTTCTTT. Translated: CASSIGRTEAFF.

V is TRBV5-1 and J is TRBJ1-6; 7 nucleotides align to TRBD1. V was clipped by 4 bases and J by 10 bases; unmatched bases: 11. The CDR3 consists of 15 residues. Per the germline V gene, CDR1 is SGHRS and CDR2 is YFSETQ. The CDR3 DNA sequence: TGCGCCAGCAGCCCGCGGGGACAAGGGGGCTCACCCCTCCACTTT. It translates to CASSPRGQGGSPLHF.

The chain is built from TRBV2 and TRBJ1-5; TRBD1 matches at 10 bases. The ends lost 2 bases at V and 4 bases at J; junction bases unmatched: 2. The germline V gene encodes CDR1 SNHLY and CDR2 FYNNEI. This CDR3 spans 15 amino acids. CDR3 loop: CASSERGQGNQPQHF. CDR3 nucleotide sequence: TGTGCCAGCAGTGAAAGGGGACAGGGGAATCAGCCCCAGCATTTT.

The chain has TRBV30 and TRBJ1-6; TRBD1 matches at 7 bases. The CDR3 has 15 residues. The junction had 11 bases not matched to a gene; V was cut back by 5 bases and J by 7 bases. CDR1 is GTSNPN, CDR2 SVGIG, per germline (reference sequence). This chain's CDR3 is CAWVPWDSDNSPLHF. The DNA for the CDR3 is TGTGCCTGGGTACCTTGGGACAGCGACAATTCACCCCTCCACTTT.

This sequence joins TRBV27 and TRBJ1-6, with 8 bases aligning to TRBD1. CDR3 length: 12 residues. The germline V gene encodes CDR1 MNHEY and CDR2 SMNVEV (reference sequence). Trimming at V came to 8 bases and at J to 10 bases, leaving 4 bases not matched to a gene. The CDR3 loop reads CASGDRWSPLHF. The CDR3 coding sequence is TGTGCCAGCGGGGACAGGTGGTCACCCCTCCACTTT.

V gene TRBV4-2 combines with J gene TRBJ2-6; the match to TRBD1 covers 9 bases. Per the germline V gene, CDR1 is LGHNA and CDR2 is YNFKEQ. V was pared by 4 bases and J by 0 bases, with 10 bases of the junction left unmatched. CDR3 length: 19 residues. The CDR3 here is CASSLRHRGRGSGANVLTF. CDR3 DNA sequence: TGTGCCAGCAGCCTTCGACACAGGGGGCGAGGCTCTGGGGCCAACGTCCTGACTTTC.

The V and J genes are TRBV19 and TRBJ1-6; D is uncertain. Germline CDR1 is LNHDA and CDR2 is SQIVND (reference sequence). CDR3 length: 15 residues. Trimming pared 3 bases from V and 2 bases from J, leaving 8 bases between. The chain's CDR3 is CASSIGGTYNSPLHF. CDR3 coding DNA: TGTGCCAGTAGTATCGGTGGTACCTATAATTCACCCCTCCACTTT.

This chain joins TRBV6-6 and TRBJ2-1; TRBD2 matches 11 bases. The germline gives CDR1 MNHNY, CDR2 SVGAGI (reference sequence). The CDR3 is made up of 17 amino acids. V lost 5 bases and J lost 2; bases outside the gene matches: 8. CDR3 amino acids: CASSRTGLADTYNEQFF. The CDR3 DNA is TGTGCCAGCAGTCGAACGGGACTAGCGGACACCTACAATGAGCAGTTCTTC.

V is TRBV5-1 and J is TRBJ1-2; 7 nucleotides match TRBD1. This CDR3 region has 13 residues. Unmatched junction bases numbered 4, after V lost 2 bases and J lost 6 bases. Germline CDR1 SGHRS, CDR2 YFSETQ. As DNA, the CDR3 is TGCGCCAGCAGCTTCGACAGGGAGGATGGCTACACCTTC. This gives the protein CASSFDREDGYTF.

The V call is TRBV5-4, the J call TRBJ2-3, with 11 bases aligning to TRBD1. CDR1 is SGHNT, CDR2 YYREEE, per germline (reference sequence). The CDR3 contains 15 residues. V gave up 4 bases and J gave up 4 bases; unmatched junction bases: 5. CDR3 coding DNA: TGTGCCAGCAGCCAACGGACAGGGGGCCCAGATACGCAGTATTTT. Its protein product is CASSQRTGGPDTQYF.

The V and J genes are TRBV5-1 and TRBJ1-1, with TRBD1 identical over 8 bases. V trimming: 3 bases; J trimming: 0 bases; junction bases outside the gene matches: 4. This CDR3 region has 15 residues. Germline values: CDR1 SGHRS, CDR2 YFSETQ. In nucleotides, the CDR3 is TGCGCCAGCAGCTCATTGACAGGGGTGAACACTGAAGCTTTCTTT. Protein product: CASSSLTGVNTEAFF.

The chain uses TRBV9 and TRBJ2-3, with D maybe TRBD2 (7 bases). The CDR3 runs 16 residues. Per the germline V gene, CDR1 is SGDLS and CDR2 is YYNGEE. The germline V and J ends were trimmed by 0 bases and 2 bases, with 13 bases remaining between them. The CDR3 DNA is TGTGCCAGCAGCGTAGGGGCGGGGGCTAACACAGATACGCAGTATTTT. Its translation: CASSVGAGANTDTQYF.

This chain links TRBV7-8 with TRBJ2-7; TRBD1 matches at 9 bases. Germline CDR1 is SGHVS and CDR2 is FQNEAQ. The CDR3 runs 18 residues. Trimming at V came to 4 bases and at J to 5 bases, leaving 18 bases not matched to a gene. CDR3 residues: CASSSRAGTGSLLDEQYF. DNA of the CDR3: TGTGCCAGCAGCTCCAGAGCCGGGACAGGGAGTCTCTTGGACGAGCAGTACTTC.

V is TRBV18 and J is TRBJ2-3, with 10 bases aligning to TRBD2. J lost 2 bases, V lost 5 bases, and 4 bases had no gene match. The CDR3 totals 15 residues. From germline, CDR1 is KGHSH and CDR2 LQKENI. The CDR3 region is CASSRLAGYTDTQYF. The CDR3 DNA follows: TGTGCCAGCTCAAGACTAGCGGGTTACACAGATACGCAGTATTTT.

The chain carries TRBV25-1 and TRBJ1-2; D ambiguous. V was pared by 2 bases and J by 8 bases, with 12 bases between. The CDR3 contains 13 residues. CDR1 and CDR2 (germline): MGHDK, SYGVNS. CDR3 DNA: TGTGCCAGCAGTGAAGGTCAGGCGAGGGGCTACACCTTC. Encoded protein: CASSEGQARGYTF.

This clone has only a few counts. The chain links TRBV3-1 (or the pseudogene TRBV3-2) to TRBJ2-1; 11 bases match TRBD2. This CDR3 is built from 15 residues. Trimming cost V 3 bases and J 8 bases; bases outside gene matches: 6. Looked up from germline, CDR1 is LGHDT and CDR2 is YNNKEL (reference sequence). The CDR3 protein is CASSQVAGGPYEQFF. Written as DNA, the CDR3 is TGTGCCAGCAGCCAGGTAGCGGGGGGGCCCTATGAGCAGTTCTTC.

DNA of the CDR3: TGTGCCAGCAGTTACCTAGGGACCTTAAGTGGAAACACCATATATTTT. Its protein product is CASSYLGTLSGNTIYF. The V gene is TRBV6-5, the J gene TRBJ1-3, with D perhaps TRBD1 (5 bases). Trimming stripped 2 bases from V and 3 bases from J, with 14 bases between. The germline V gene encodes CDR1 MNHEY and CDR2 SVGAGI. The CDR3 is made up of 16 amino acids.

This sequence joins TRBV2 and TRBJ1-5; tentative D call: TRBD1 (5 bases). CDR3 length: 14 residues. Germline V gives CDR1 SNHLY, CDR2 FYNNEI. Trimming left V 2 bases short and J 4 bases short, with 9 bases between. The CDR3 loop reads CASSEWRGNQPQHF. DNA for the CDR3: TGTGCCAGCAGTGAATGGCGGGGGAATCAGCCCCAGCATTTT.

In its sample, this clone was seen once. This chain links TRBV6-2 or TRBV6-3 with TRBJ2-7, with D hard to call. The CDR3 is 14 residues long. Trimming left V 5 bases short and J 2 bases short, with 13 bases between. Germline values: CDR1 MNHEY, CDR2 SVGEGT. The chain's CDR3 is CASSQTASAYEQYF. The CDR3 region has the DNA TGTGCCAGCAGTCAAACGGCGAGCGCCTACGAGCAGTACTTC.

The rearrangement uses TRBV7-8 and TRBJ1-2; the D gene is possibly TRBD1 (6 bases). With 3 bases removed from V and 6 bases from J, the gap between germline ends came to 14 bases. This CDR3 has 14 amino acids. The germline V gene has CDR1 SGHVS and CDR2 FQNEAQ. The CDR3 reads CASSFRGQGNGYTF. The CDR3 nucleotides are TGTGCCAGCAGCTTTCGGGGGCAGGGGAATGGCTACACCTTC.

This clone was seen a handful of times. This chain links TRBV28 with TRBJ2-3; D gene unclear. V lost 2 bases, J lost 5 bases, and 2 bases lay in between. Germline V gives CDR1 MDHEN, CDR2 SYDVKM. The CDR3 runs to 11 residues. For the CDR3, the DNA is TGTGCCAGCAGTTTACGAGATACGCAGTATTTT. Translating gives CASSLRDTQYF.

This chain links TRBV3-1 (or the pseudogene TRBV3-2) with TRBJ2-7, with TRBD2 identical over 7 bases. Per germline, CDR1 LGHDT and CDR2 YNNKEL (reference sequence). The CDR3 length is 17 residues. V shed 0 bases and J 0 bases; nucleotides not matched to a gene: 8. CDR3 DNA sequence: TGTGCCAGCAGCCAAGATGGGGAGGGACCCAGCTCCTACGAGCAGTACTTC. Encoded protein: CASSQDGEGPSSYEQYF.

The chain links TRBV5-1 to TRBJ1-1; the D gene is possibly TRBD1 (6 bases). The length of the CDR3 is 15 residues. Germline V gives CDR1 SGHRS, CDR2 YFSETQ. V shed 4 bases and J shed 0 bases, with 13 bases lying between them. The CDR3 reads CASSVGTFMNTEAFF. The CDR3 bases are TGCGCCAGCAGCGTTGGGACATTCATGAACACTGAAGCTTTCTTT.

The chain links TRBV11-3 to TRBJ1-3; no firm D call. The V end lost 8 bases, the J end lost 6 bases, and 14 bases lay between the germline ends. In germline, CDR1 is SGHNT, CDR2 YENEEA. This CDR3 contains 13 residues. CDR3 region: CASSRGTANTIYF. The CDR3 bases are TGTGCCAGCTCCCGGGGTACAGCAAACACCATATATTTT.

This chain connects TRBV5-5 to TRBJ1-1; no firm D call. CDR1 and CDR2 (germline): SGHKS, YYEKEE (reference sequence). Trimming stripped 2 bases from V and 9 bases from J, with 8 bases between. The CDR3 is made up of 11 amino acids. The CDR3 nucleotides read TGTGCCAGCAGCTTAGACATAAAAGCTTTCTTT. Protein sequence: CASSLDIKAFF.

V gene TRBV9 combines with J gene TRBJ1-1; TRBD1 might be the D (5 bases). This CDR3 is built from 14 residues. V was pared by 5 bases and J by 0 bases, with 11 bases between. Germline V CDR1 and CDR2: SGDLS, YYNGEE. DNA of the CDR3: TGTGCCAGCAGGGCAGGGTGGATGAACACTGAAGCTTTCTTT. It encodes CASRAGWMNTEAFF.